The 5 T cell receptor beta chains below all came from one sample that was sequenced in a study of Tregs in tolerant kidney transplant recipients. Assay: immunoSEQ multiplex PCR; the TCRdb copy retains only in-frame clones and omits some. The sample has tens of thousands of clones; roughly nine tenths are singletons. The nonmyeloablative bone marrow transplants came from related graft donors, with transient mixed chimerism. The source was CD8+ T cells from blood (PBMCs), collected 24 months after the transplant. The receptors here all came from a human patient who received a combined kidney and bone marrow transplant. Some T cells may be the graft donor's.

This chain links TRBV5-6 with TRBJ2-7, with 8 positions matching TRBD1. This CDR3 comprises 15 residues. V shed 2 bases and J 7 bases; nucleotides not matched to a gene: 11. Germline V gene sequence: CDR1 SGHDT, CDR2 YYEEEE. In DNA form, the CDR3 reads TGTGCCAGCAGCTTCCCGGACAGGGACCTCTGGGAGCAGTACTTC. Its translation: CASSFPDRDLWEQYF.

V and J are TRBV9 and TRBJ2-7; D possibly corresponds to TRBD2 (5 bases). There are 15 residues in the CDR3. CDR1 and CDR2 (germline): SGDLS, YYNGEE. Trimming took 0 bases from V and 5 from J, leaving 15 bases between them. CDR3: CASSVGTGTSHEQYF. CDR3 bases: TGTGCCAGCAGCGTAGGGACTGGAACCTCTCACGAGCAGTACTTC.

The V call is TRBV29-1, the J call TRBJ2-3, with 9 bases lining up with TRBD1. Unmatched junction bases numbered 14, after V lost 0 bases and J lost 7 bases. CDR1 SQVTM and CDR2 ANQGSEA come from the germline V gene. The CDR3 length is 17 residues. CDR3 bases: TGCAGCGTTGAAGATAGGACAGGGGCCTCGACACCAAATACGCAGTATTTT. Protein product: CSVEDRTGASTPNTQYF.

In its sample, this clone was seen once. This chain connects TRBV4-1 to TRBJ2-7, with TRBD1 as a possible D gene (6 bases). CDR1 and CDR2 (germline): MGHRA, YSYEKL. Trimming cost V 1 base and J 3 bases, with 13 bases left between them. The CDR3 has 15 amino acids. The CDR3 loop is CASSQAQDRRYEQYF. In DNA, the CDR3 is TGCGCCAGCAGCCAAGCTCAGGACAGACGCTACGAGCAGTACTTC.

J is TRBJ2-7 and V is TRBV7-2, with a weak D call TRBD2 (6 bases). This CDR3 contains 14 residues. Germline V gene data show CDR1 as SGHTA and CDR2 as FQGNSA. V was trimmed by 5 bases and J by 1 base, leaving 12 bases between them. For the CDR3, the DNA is TGTGCCAGCAGCGGAACGGGGAGGTCCTACGAGCAGTACTTC. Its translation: CASSGTGRSYEQYF.